What follows are 13 T cell receptor beta chains derived from one specimen sequenced in a study of T cell changes during pregnancy in multiple sclerosis. Using immunoSEQ multiplex PCR, the repertoire was profiled, and TCRdb retains in-frame clones only, with some absent. The table shows about 77,000 clones, with about 93% occurring only once. Sequenced material: peripheral blood, taken after pregnancy. The receptor set was obtained from a female donor in good health, enrolled as a control in a pregnancy study.

This chain connects TRBV5-1 to TRBJ2-5; D call uncertain. CDR3 length equals 16 residues. V lost 1 base, J lost 5 bases, and 18 bases lay in between. Germline CDR1 reads SGHRS; CDR2 reads YFSETQ. CDR3 sequence reads: CASSLSVATRSETQYF. The DNA for the CDR3 is TGCGCCAGCAGCTTGTCGGTGGCAACGAGGTCGGAGACCCAGTACTTC.

The chain carries TRBV7-9 and TRBJ2-3; 8 bases fit TRBD1. Germline CDR1 reads SEHNR; CDR2 reads FQNEAQ (reference sequence). V trimming: 2 bases; J trimming: 0 bases; junction bases outside the gene matches: 1. This CDR3 comprises 15 residues. The CDR3 reads CASSLTGGSTDTQYF. The CDR3 DNA reads as TGTGCCAGCAGCTTAACAGGGGGAAGCACAGATACGCAGTATTTT. Combining the CDR3 with reference TRBV7-9 and TRBJ2-3 gives the whole variable domain DTGVSQNPRHKITKRGQNVTFRCDPISEHNRLYWYRQTLGQGPEFLTYFQNEAQLEKSRLLSDRFSAERPKGSFSTLEIQRTEQGDSAMYLCASSLTGGSTDTQYFGPGTRLTVL.

This rearrangement joins TRBV19 to TRBJ2-1; 7 bases are shared with TRBD2. CDR3 length: 15 residues. The ends lost 3 bases at V and 8 bases at J; junction bases unmatched: 10. Germline V gene sequence: CDR1 LNHDA, CDR2 SQIVND (reference sequence). CDR3 protein: CASSIRREGRHEQFF. The CDR3 nucleotides are TGTGCCAGTAGTATCAGGAGGGAGGGCCGACATGAGCAGTTCTTC.

The sample holds one count of this clone. The V gene is TRBV7-9, the J gene TRBJ1-2; D possibly corresponds to TRBD1 (5 bases). The CDR3 loop spans 14 amino acids. The V and J ends lost 1 base and 5 bases respectively, with 11 bases between them. Germline CDR1 reads SEHNR; CDR2 reads FQNEAQ (reference sequence). CDR3 coding DNA: TGTGCCAGCAGCTTAGTGGGACTGTTTTATGGCTACACCTTC. Residues: CASSLVGLFYGYTF.

The rearrangement links TRBV27 to TRBJ2-7, with a possible D match to TRBD1 (6 bases). CDR1 is MNHEY and CDR2 is SMNVEV in the germline V gene (reference sequence). V shed 5 bases and J shed 0 bases, with 17 bases lying between them. The CDR3 is made up of 16 amino acids. The DNA of the CDR3 is TGTGCCAGCAGTCCCCAAAGGACAGCAACCTCCTACGAGCAGTACTTC. Translation gives CASSPQRTATSYEQYF.

This chain links TRBV6-6 with TRBJ2-7, with TRBD2 identical over 12 bases. The V segment lost 4 bases and the J segment 2 bases; nucleotides outside the gene matches: 6. From germline, CDR1 is MNHNY and CDR2 SVGAGI (reference sequence). CDR3 length equals 16 residues. The CDR3 spells CASSSRTSGAPYEQYF. In DNA form, the CDR3 reads TGTGCCAGCAGTTCTAGGACTAGCGGGGCACCCTACGAGCAGTACTTC.

This chain joins TRBV7-2 and TRBJ2-3; 7 positions agree with TRBD2. The CDR3 is 12 amino acids. Germline V gene sequence: CDR1 SGHTA, CDR2 FQGNSA. With V trimmed by 5 bases and J by 6 bases, 2 bases remained unmatched. Here the CDR3 reads CASSREADTQYF. The DNA of the CDR3 is TGTGCCAGCAGCCGGGAGGCTGATACGCAGTATTTT.

The chain couples TRBV11-2 to TRBJ2-3; the D gene is possibly TRBD1 (5 bases). CDR3 length equals 13 residues. Germline-derived CDR1 and CDR2 are SGHAT and FQNNGV. The ends were cut back, 5 bases at V and 2 bases at J, with 8 bases in the middle. CDR3 coding DNA: TGTGCCAGCAGCCAGGACACCACAGATACGCAGTATTTT. Translated: CASSQDTTDTQYF.

The V call is TRBV7-9, the J call TRBJ2-1; no reliable D call. The V and J ends lost 2 bases and 8 bases respectively, with 13 bases between them. The length of the CDR3 is 14 residues. Germline V gene sequence: CDR1 SEHNR, CDR2 FQNEAQ (reference sequence). Here the CDR3 DNA reads TGTGCCAGCAGCTTAAAAGGTCTACGGGATGAGCAGTTCTTC. Its protein product is CASSLKGLRDEQFF.

V is TRBV7-9 and J is TRBJ2-6, with TRBD1 identical over 9 bases. CDR3 length: 12 residues. V lost 1 base and J lost 18; bases outside the gene matches: 4. The germline V gene encodes CDR1 SEHNR and CDR2 FQNEAQ (reference sequence). The CDR3 loop reads CASSLEDRGETF. The CDR3 DNA is TGTGCCAGCAGCTTAGAGGACAGGGGCGAGACTTTC.

The J gene is TRBJ2-2, the V gene TRBV18, with D maybe TRBD1 (5 bases). Germline V lookup: CDR1 KGHSH, CDR2 LQKENI. This CDR3 contains 17 residues. V was trimmed by 2 bases and J by 0 bases, leaving 13 bases between them. CDR3 sequence (DNA): TGTGCCAGCTCACCATCCTCCAGGGCACCGAACACCGGGGAGCTGTTTTTT. It specifies CASSPSSRAPNTGELFF.

The chain couples TRBV30 to TRBJ1-4, with D possibly TRBD1 on 6 matching bases. Germline-derived CDR1 and CDR2 are GTSNPN and SVGIG (reference sequence). The V gene lost 0 bases and the J gene lost 0 bases, with 20 bases spanning the gap. The CDR3 loop spans 19 amino acids. The CDR3 bases are TGTGCCTGGAGTGTTCGCCACAGGGTATGGGGAACAACTAATGAAAAACTGTTTTTT. Protein: CAWSVRHRVWGTTNEKLFF. Drawing the rest from reference TRBV30 and TRBJ1-4, the complete variable domain is SQTIHQWPATLVQPVGSPLSLECTVEGTSNPNLYWYRQAAGRGLQLLFYSVGIGQISSEVPQNLSASRPQDRQFILSSKKLLLSDSGFYLCAWSVRHRVWGTTNEKLFFGSGTQLSVL.

This clone was seen just once. This rearrangement joins TRBV29-1 to TRBJ2-5; 9 bases align to TRBD1. There are 13 residues in the CDR3. From germline, CDR1 is SQVTM and CDR2 ANQGSEA. With V trimmed by 5 bases and J by 5 bases, 6 bases remained unmatched. In DNA, the CDR3 is TGCAGCGTTCGGACAGGGGCGGGGGAGACCCAGTACTTC. Translating it yields CSVRTGAGETQYF.